This TCR beta chain was observed in a study of blood T cell repertoires in COVID-19. Study-wide context: Donors in the United States, Italy and Spain gave samples during acute or convalescent COVID-19. PBMCs, B-cell-depleted T cells, or T cells provided the cDNA or gDNA that made up the material.

Methods used by the authors: For nucleated cells, counts were estimated from reference gene primer amplification. Profiled with immunoSEQ multiplex PCR; TCRdb holds only in-frame clones, not every one. That table supplies the V and J calls and clone size; D and trimming were determined from the DNA. The table has about 210,000 clones, around 83% seen once. This clone appeared many times. Between the trimmed V and J ends, which lost 2 bases and 3 bases, there was a span of 8 bases. CDR1 is MNHNY, CDR2 SVGAGI, per germline (reference sequence). CDR3 length: 13 amino acids. The sequence came from a woman in her fifties or sixties with acute or convalescent COVID-19. The sample was peripheral blood. This chain connects TRBV6-6 to TRBJ2-7, with D perhaps matching TRBD2 (5 bases). The CDR3 DNA reads as TGTGCCAGCAGTTACAAAGGAGGCTACGAGCAGTACTTC. This gives the protein CASSYKGGYEQYF.